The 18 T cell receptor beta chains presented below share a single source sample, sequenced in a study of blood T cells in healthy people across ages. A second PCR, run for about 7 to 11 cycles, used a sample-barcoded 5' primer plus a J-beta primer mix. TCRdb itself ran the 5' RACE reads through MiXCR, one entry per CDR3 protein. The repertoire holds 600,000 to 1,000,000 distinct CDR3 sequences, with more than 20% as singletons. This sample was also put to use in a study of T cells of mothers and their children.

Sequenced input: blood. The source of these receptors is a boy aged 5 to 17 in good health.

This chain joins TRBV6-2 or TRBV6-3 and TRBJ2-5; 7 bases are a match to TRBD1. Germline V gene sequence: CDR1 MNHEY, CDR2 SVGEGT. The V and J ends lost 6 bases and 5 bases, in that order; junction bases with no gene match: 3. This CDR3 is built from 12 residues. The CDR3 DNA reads TGTGCCAGCAGCGACAGGGTGGAGACCCAGTACTTC. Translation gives CASSDRVETQYF.

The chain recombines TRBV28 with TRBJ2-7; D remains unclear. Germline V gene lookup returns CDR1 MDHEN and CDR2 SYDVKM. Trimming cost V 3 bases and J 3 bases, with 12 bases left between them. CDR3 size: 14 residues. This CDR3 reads CASSLGISGYEQYF. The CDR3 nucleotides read TGTGCCAGCAGTTTGGGTATAAGTGGCTACGAGCAGTACTTC.

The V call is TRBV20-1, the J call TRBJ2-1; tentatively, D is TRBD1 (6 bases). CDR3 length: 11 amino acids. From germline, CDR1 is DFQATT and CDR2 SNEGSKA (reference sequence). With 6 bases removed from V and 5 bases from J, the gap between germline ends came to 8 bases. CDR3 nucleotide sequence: TGCAGTGCAAGACAGGACAATGAGCAGTTCTTC. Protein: CSARQDNEQFF.

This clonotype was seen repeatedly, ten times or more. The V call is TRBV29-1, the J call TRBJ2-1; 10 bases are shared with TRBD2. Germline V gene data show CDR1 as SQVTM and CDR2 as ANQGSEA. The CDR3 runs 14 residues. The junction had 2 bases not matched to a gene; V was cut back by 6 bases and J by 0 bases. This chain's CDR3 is CSVVAGGSYNEQFF. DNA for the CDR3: TGCAGCGTAGTAGCGGGAGGCTCCTACAATGAGCAGTTCTTC.

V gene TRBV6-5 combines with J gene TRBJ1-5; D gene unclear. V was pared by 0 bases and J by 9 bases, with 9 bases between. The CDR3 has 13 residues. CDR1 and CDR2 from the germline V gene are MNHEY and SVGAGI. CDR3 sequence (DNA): TGTGCCAGCAGTTACTCTGCTAGGTGGCCCCAGCATTTT. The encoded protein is CASSYSARWPQHF.

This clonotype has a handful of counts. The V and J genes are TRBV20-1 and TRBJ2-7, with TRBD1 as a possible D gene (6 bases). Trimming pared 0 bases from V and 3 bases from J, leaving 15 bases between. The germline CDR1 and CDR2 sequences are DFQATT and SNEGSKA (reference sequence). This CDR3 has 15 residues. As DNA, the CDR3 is TGCAGTGCTAGAGAGGGGGCGGGCGAATACTACGAGCAGTACTTC. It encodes CSAREGAGEYYEQYF.

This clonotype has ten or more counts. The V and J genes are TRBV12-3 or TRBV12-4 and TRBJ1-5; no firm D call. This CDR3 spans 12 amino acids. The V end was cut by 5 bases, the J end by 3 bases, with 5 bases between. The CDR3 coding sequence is TGTGCCAGCAGTCGACCCAATCAGCCCCAGCATTTT. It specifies CASSRPNQPQHF.

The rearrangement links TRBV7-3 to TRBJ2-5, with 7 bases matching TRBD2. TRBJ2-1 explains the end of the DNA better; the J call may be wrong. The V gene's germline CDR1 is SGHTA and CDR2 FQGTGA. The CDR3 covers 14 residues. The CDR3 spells CASSSPTRGDEQFF. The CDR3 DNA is TGTGCCAGCAGCTCCCCCACCCGGGGGGATGAGCAGTTCTTC.

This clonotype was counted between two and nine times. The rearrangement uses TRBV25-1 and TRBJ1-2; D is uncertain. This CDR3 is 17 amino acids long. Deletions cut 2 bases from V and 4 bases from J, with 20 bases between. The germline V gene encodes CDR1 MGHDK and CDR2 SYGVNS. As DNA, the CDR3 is TGTGCCAGCAGTGAAAACGGCATGGGGAACCGGGGCTATGGCTACACCTTC. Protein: CASSENGMGNRGYGYTF.

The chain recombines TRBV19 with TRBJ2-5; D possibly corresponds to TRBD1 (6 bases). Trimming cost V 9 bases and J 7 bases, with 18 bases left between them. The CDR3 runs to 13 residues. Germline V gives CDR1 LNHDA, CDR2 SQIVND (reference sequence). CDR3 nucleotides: TGTGCCAGCGCAGACAGGAGAGTAGCGACCCAGTACTTC. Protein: CASADRRVATQYF.

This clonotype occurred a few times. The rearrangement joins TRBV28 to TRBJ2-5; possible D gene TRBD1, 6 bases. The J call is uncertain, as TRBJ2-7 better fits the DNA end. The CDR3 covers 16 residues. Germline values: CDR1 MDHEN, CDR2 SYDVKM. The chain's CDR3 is CASSLIPQGPFYEQYF. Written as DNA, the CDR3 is TGTGCCAGCAGTTTAATCCCACAGGGACCCTTCTACGAGCAGTACTTC.

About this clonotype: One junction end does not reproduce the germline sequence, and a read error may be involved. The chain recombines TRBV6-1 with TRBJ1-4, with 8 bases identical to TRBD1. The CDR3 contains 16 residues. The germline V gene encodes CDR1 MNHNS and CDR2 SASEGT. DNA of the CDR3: TGTGCCAGCGGTGAACGGGGCAGGGGGCTACAGGAAAAACTGTTTTTT. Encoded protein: CASGERGRGLQEKLFF.

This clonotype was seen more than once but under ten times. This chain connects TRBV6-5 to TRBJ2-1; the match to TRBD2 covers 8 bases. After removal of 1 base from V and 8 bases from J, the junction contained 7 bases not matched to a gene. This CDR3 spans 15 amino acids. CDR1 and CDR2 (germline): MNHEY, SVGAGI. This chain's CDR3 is CASSYYAGGPHEQFF. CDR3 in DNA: TGTGCCAGCAGTTACTATGCGGGGGGCCCTCATGAGCAGTTCTTC.

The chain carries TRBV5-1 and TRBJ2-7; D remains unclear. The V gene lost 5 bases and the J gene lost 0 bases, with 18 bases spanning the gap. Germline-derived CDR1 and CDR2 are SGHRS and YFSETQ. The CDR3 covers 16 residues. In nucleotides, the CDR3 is TGCGCCAGCAGTAGGTCCAAGGCCTCCGACTCCTACGAGCAGTACTTC. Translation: CASSRSKASDSYEQYF.

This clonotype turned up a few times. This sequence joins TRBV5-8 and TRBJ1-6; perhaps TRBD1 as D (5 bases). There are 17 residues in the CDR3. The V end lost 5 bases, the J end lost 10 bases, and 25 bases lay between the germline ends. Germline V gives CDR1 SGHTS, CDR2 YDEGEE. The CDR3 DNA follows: TGTGCCAGCAGTGTGAGGGAAGTAACCAGGGAAGGCTCACCCCTCCACTTT. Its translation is CASSVREVTREGSPLHF.

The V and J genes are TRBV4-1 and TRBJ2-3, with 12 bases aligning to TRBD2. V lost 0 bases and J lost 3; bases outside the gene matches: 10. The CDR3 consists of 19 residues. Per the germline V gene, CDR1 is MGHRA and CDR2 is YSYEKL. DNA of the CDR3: TGCGCCAGCAGCCAAGATCGACTAGCGGGAGAAGGGGTGACAGATACGCAGTATTTT. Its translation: CASSQDRLAGEGVTDTQYF.

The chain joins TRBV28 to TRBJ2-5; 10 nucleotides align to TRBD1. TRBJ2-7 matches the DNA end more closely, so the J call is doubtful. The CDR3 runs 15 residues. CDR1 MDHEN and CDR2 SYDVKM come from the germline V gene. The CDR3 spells CASSMGGTGVLEQYF. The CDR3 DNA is TGTGCCAGCAGTATGGGCGGGACAGGGGTCCTCGAGCAGTACTTC.

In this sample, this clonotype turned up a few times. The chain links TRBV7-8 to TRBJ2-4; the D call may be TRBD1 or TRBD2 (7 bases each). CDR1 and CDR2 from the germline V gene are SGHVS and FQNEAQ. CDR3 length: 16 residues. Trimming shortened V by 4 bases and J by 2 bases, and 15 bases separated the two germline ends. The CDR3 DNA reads TGTGCCAGCAGCTCCCCAGGGGGACTATCCAAAAACATTCAGTACTTC. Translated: CASSSPGGLSKNIQYF.